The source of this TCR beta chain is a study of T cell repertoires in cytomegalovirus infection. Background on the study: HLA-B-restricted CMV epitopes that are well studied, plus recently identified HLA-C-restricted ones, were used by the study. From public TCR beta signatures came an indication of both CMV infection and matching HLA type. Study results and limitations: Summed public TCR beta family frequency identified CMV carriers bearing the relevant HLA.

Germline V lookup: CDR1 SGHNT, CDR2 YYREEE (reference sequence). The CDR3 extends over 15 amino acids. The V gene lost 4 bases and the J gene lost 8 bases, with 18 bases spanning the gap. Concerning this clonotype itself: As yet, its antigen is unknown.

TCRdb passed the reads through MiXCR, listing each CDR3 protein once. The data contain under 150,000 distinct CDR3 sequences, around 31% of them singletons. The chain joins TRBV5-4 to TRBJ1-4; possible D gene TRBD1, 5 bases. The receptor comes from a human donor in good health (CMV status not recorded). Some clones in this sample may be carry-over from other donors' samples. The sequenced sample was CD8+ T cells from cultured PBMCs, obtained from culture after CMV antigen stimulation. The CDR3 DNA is TGTGCCAGCAGCCCCGCAGGAGGGGTAGCGGAAAAACTGTTTTTT. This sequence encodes CASSPAGGVAEKLFF.